Listed below are T cell receptor beta chains from one sample, sequenced in a study of cytomegalovirus exposure and HLA in healthy donors. The data were produced by immunoSEQ multiplex PCR, yet TCRdb's version contains in-frame clones alone and is incomplete. This table holds fewer than 200,000 clones, approximately 73% found once. Input material: PBMCs. Source of these receptors: a woman aged 18-29 years in good health and CMV-seropositive. Both conserved end residues are trimmed from each CDR3.

V gene	J gene	CDR3 protein
TRBV28	TRBJ1-5	ASSLQRTGYQPQH
TRBV12-5	TRBJ1-1	ASGFPRGVRWSTEAF
TRBV7-9	TRBJ2-7	ASSLEGLANEQY
TRBV28	TRBJ1-5	ASSSSYSNQPQH
TRBV30	TRBJ1-2	AWSVDTGSWRIGYT
TRBV29-1	TRBJ1-1	SVDRGNTEAF
TRBV5-4	TRBJ2-7	ASSLKSYRAGEQY
TRBV7-9	TRBJ2-5	ASSRKGTSGGRETQY
TRBV19	TRBJ2-3	ASSLRTNTDTQY
TRBV5-6	TRBJ1-5	ASDHGGNQPQH
TRBV27	TRBJ2-1	ASSFGLAGGEQF